This T cell receptor (beta chain) is from a study of T-cell memory formation after mild COVID-19. Study details: Each donor largely had its own TCR clusters.

V was clipped by 2 bases and J by 4 bases; unmatched bases: 10. The CDR3 extends over 17 amino acids. CDR1 and CDR2 (germline): MNHEY, SVGEGT. TCRdb re-called the 5' RACE reads through MiXCR, storing one row per CDR3 protein. Of 200,000 to 250,000 distinct CDR3 sequences listed, around 17% were seen once; the top ten hold 3.5%. Sequenced material: PBMCs or a T cell subset sorted from them (not recorded which). The clonotype comes from a man between 18 and 29 years old who had mild COVID-19 (a few samples of this study predate the infection). Cell type and time point are not known. The chain has TRBV6-2 or TRBV6-3 and TRBJ2-1, with TRBD2 matching 8 bases. The CDR3, as DNA: TGTGCCAGCAGTTACCCCCCCGTAGCGGGGCAGTACAATGAGCAGTTCTTC. Protein sequence: CASSYPPVAGQYNEQFF.